The subject of this entry is one TCR beta chain. The antigen remains unidentified. These data belong to a study of cytomegalovirus exposure and HLA in healthy donors. Overall study findings and caveats: The study put some 150 TCR beta chains on its list as cytomegalovirus-associated.

CDR1 is SGHRS and CDR2 is YFSETQ in the germline V gene. CDR3 size: 15 residues. The ends lost 5 bases at V and 7 bases at J; junction bases unmatched: 9. The donors were in the 120-subject validation cohort; that cohort was separate from the roughly 700-subject first cohort. Clones were sequenced by immunoSEQ multiplex PCR, and TCRdb holds only the in-frame ones, with some missing. The profile covers some 140,000 clones, with almost 85% appearing a single time and approximately 1.5% taken by the ten largest. Sequences were obtained from PBMCs. This sequence originates from a woman in her 30s in good health and CMV-seronegative. The chain couples TRBV5-1 to TRBJ2-1, with 10 bases fitting TRBD2. The CDR3 region has the DNA TGCGCCAGCAGGATAGCGGGGGGCCGTTGGAATGAGCAGTTCTTC. It codes for CASRIAGGRWNEQFF. Full variable domain (remainder filled in from reference TRBV5-1 and TRBJ2-1): KAGVTQTPRYLIKTRGQQVTLSCSPISGHRSVSWYQQTPGQGLQFLFEYFSETQRNKGNFPGRFSGRQFSNSRSEMNVSTLELGDSALYLCASRIAGGRWNEQFFGPGTRLTVL.